This T cell receptor (beta chain) is from a study of shared clonotypes between healthy human individuals. Points from the study as a whole: Enrolling few donors narrowed the genetic and exposure-history diversity that was represented.

In regard to this clone: The antigen remains undetermined.

Libraries were prepared by immunoSEQ multiplex PCR; TCRdb keeps only in-frame clonotypes and omits some of them. Among about 1 million clones listed, approximately 70% were seen once. After removal of 5 bases from V and 5 bases from J, the junction contained 5 bases not matched to a gene. Germline-derived CDR1 and CDR2 are SGHRS and YFSETQ. The CDR3 is 14 amino acids. This rearrangement joins TRBV5-1 to TRBJ2-3; 10 positions agree with TRBD2. Input material: memory CD4+ T cells sorted from blood. Regarding subset: CD45RA-negative fraction. The TCR comes from a young man in good health. The CDR3 coding sequence is TGCGCCAGCAGTAGTACTAGCGGGGTAGATACGCAGTATTTT. It specifies CASSSTSGVDTQYF.